This TCR beta chain was identified during a study of vaccination effects on CD4 cells after COVID-19. The table came from immunoSEQ multiplex PCR; TCRdb's copy has only in-frame clones and leaves some out. Altogether 22,000 or so clones are present, around 72% being singletons, with the ten largest covering roughly two fifths. Expansion with viral peptide pools was applied to antigen-specific CD4+ T cells by the ViraFEST assay prior to sequencing. Having been cultured for around ten days, the cells underwent CD4+ T cell isolation. A positive SARS-CoV-2 PCR test fell between March and December 2020. In the case of this clone: Its matching antigen is unknown.

Germline CDR1 reads PRHDT; CDR2 reads FYEKMQ (reference sequence). V was pared by 8 bases and J by 4 bases, with 5 bases of the junction left unmatched. The CDR3 covers 13 residues. The gene calls are TRBV13 and TRBJ1-5, with TRBD1 matching 7 bases. The clonotype was recovered from a human donor who had a prior SARS-CoV-2 infection. The specimen comprised CD4+ T cells from PBMCs cultured with a peptide pool, sampled before COVID-19 vaccination. The CDR3 loop reads CASPDRVNQPQHF. CDR3 bases: TGTGCCAGCCCAGACAGGGTGAATCAGCCCCAGCATTTT.